Each of the 14 T cell receptor beta chains below was sequenced from the same sample in a study of T cells in Graves' hyperthyroidism and ophthalmopathy. Amplified TCR beta CDR3 regions came from RNA transcripts. Primed by the HTBI set, a first-round RT-PCR was run on the TCR CDR3. TCRdb re-analysed the multiplex PCR reads in MiXCR, keeping a single row per CDR3 protein. The data show hundreds of thousands of distinct CDR3 sequences, 38% seen once. The sequencing input was blood. These receptors were obtained from a young man with Graves' hyperthyroidism.

This clonotype was seen many times. The rearrangement links TRBV19 to TRBJ1-5; D is unclear. Per germline, CDR1 LNHDA and CDR2 SQIVND (reference sequence). The CDR3 runs 14 residues. Between the trimmed V and J ends, which lost 4 bases and 1 base, there was a span of 8 bases. Here the CDR3 DNA reads TGTGCCAGTAGTAAAGGGATCAGCAATCAGCCCCAGCATTTT. This encodes CASSKGISNQPQHF.

Note on this clonotype: Since a much larger clone is just one base distant, this may be a read error. Because it lacks the conserved phenylalanine or tryptophan at the end, this CDR3 is likely a read error. The chain carries TRBV7-9 and TRBJ2-7; D not resolved. Trimming removed 1 base from V and 6 bases from J, with 10 bases in between. Germline values: CDR1 SEHNR, CDR2 FQNEAQ (reference sequence). CDR3 length: 13 residues. This CDR3 is CASSLGLGSEQYL. CDR3 nucleotide sequence: TGTGCCAGCAGCTTAGGCTTAGGGTCCGAGCAGTACCTC.

Only a few counts were recorded for this clonotype. V and J are TRBV29-1 and TRBJ2-3; the match to TRBD2 covers 10 bases. Germline lookup yields CDR1 SQVTM and CDR2 ANQGSEA. There are 14 residues in the CDR3. J gave up 5 bases and V 3 bases, and 5 bases lay outside the gene matches. The CDR3: CSVDGVAGGDTQYF. CDR3 sequence (DNA): TGCAGCGTTGACGGGGTAGCGGGAGGAGATACGCAGTATTTT.

The table lists this clonotype with a few counts. This chain connects TRBV2 to TRBJ2-5; either TRBD1 or TRBD2 may supply D (6 bases each). Germline-derived CDR1 and CDR2 are SNHLY and FYNNEI. The CDR3 contains 14 residues. Between the trimmed V and J ends, which lost 9 bases and 9 bases, there was a span of 23 bases. The CDR3 sequence: CASSVVRKGEAQYF. The CDR3 DNA reads TGTGCCAGTTCAGTGGTCCGCAAGGGGGAGGCCCAGTACTTC.

In this sample, this clonotype turned up many times. The chain joins TRBV5-1 to TRBJ1-2; possible D gene TRBD1, 5 bases. Germline loops: CDR1 SGHRS, CDR2 YFSETQ. This CDR3 has 14 amino acids. Trimming left V 4 bases short and J 6 bases short, with 16 bases between. The CDR3, as DNA: TGCGCCAGCAGCCTAGCAGGGTCTTTTAATGGCTACACCTTC. It translates to CASSLAGSFNGYTF.

This clonotype occurred many times. The chain uses TRBV7-6 and TRBJ2-5; D call uncertain. Trimming shortened V by 4 bases and J by 5 bases, and 14 bases separated the two germline ends. The CDR3 spans 14 residues. CDR1 is SGHVS and CDR2 is FNYEAQ in the germline V gene. CDR3 sequence reads: CASSSIPDLETQYF. CDR3 nucleotide sequence: TGTGCCAGCAGCTCCATTCCAGACCTGGAGACCCAGTACTTC.

The genes are TRBV6-5 and TRBJ2-6; tentatively, D is TRBD2 (5 bases). Germline V lookup: CDR1 MNHEY, CDR2 SVGAGI. The CDR3 consists of 16 residues. Trimming shortened V by 3 bases and J by 0 bases, and 9 bases separated the two germline ends. CDR3 residues: CASSYAGNSGANVLTF. In nucleotides, the CDR3 is TGTGCCAGCAGTTATGCGGGCAACTCTGGGGCCAACGTCCTGACTTTC.

This clonotype was seen more than once but under ten times. CDR3 DNA: TGTGCCAGCAGACCTAGTAGGGCAGATAATTCACCCCTCCACTTT. Its protein is CASRPSRADNSPLHF. This chain joins TRBV10-3 and TRBJ1-6; no clear D gene. V gave up 10 bases and J gave up 5 bases, with 18 bases separating them. In germline, CDR1 is ENHRY, CDR2 SYGVKD. CDR3 length: 15 residues.

The chain links TRBV7-8 to TRBJ2-2; D remains unclear. Germline CDR1 is SGHVS and CDR2 is FQNEAQ. This CDR3 has 12 amino acids. V lost 7 bases and J lost 8, with 11 bases in between. CDR3: CASIQEQGELFF. CDR3 sequence (DNA): TGTGCCAGCATCCAAGAACAGGGGGAGCTGTTTTTT.

CDR3 in amino acids: CASSAGTEMNTEAFF. The CDR3 nucleotides read TGTGCCAGCAGCGCTGGGACAGAAATGAACACTGAAGCTTTCTTT. The chain employs TRBV9 and TRBJ1-1; TRBD1 agrees at 7 bases. The germline V gene encodes CDR1 SGDLS and CDR2 YYNGEE. The CDR3 runs to 15 residues. V lost 3 bases, J lost 0 bases, and 5 bases stayed unmatched.

The chain links TRBV19 to TRBJ1-1; a possible D gene is TRBD1 (6 bases). Germline CDR1 and CDR2: LNHDA and SQIVND (reference sequence). Trimming took off 4 bases at V and 5 bases at J, with 17 bases between the two ends. The length of the CDR3 is 15 residues. This CDR3 reads CASSTLGGARTEAFF. The CDR3 bases are TGTGCCAGTAGTACCCTGGGGGGGGCACGAACTGAAGCTTTCTTT.

This clonotype was seen ten or more times. The J gene is TRBJ2-6, the V gene TRBV19; tentative D call: TRBD1 (6 bases). CDR3 length: 16 residues. The V end was cut by 7 bases, the J end by 0 bases, with 13 bases between. The V gene's germline CDR1 is LNHDA and CDR2 SQIVND (reference sequence). The CDR3 DNA follows: TGTGCCAGTAATACAGGGATGCCCTCTGGGGCCAACGTCCTGACTTTC. This translates into CASNTGMPSGANVLTF. The whole variable domain, remainder taken from reference TRBV19 and TRBJ2-6, is DGGITQSPKYLFRKEGQNVTLSCEQNLNHDAMYWYRQDPGQGLRLIYYSQIVNDFQKGDIAEGYSVSREKKESFPLTVTSAQKNPTAFYLCASNTGMPSGANVLTFGAGSRLTVL.

This clonotype was counted many times. The CDR3: CASSYSGGRETQYF. CDR3 coding DNA: TGTGCCAGCAGTTATAGCGGGGGAAGGGAGACCCAGTACTTC. The V and J genes are TRBV7-9 and TRBJ2-5; 9 bases agree with TRBD2. V gave up 6 bases and J gave up 5 bases; unmatched junction bases: 7. The CDR3 covers 14 residues. The germline V gene encodes CDR1 SEHNR and CDR2 FQNEAQ (reference sequence).

The V gene is TRBV7-9, the J gene TRBJ2-5; D remains unclear. Germline V CDR1 and CDR2: SEHNR, FQNEAQ (reference sequence). The CDR3 sequence is 13 residues long. The germline V and J ends were trimmed by 5 bases and 5 bases, with 12 bases remaining between them. In DNA, the CDR3 is TGTGCCAGCAGCCCACCCGTATGGGAGACCCAGTACTTC. Residues: CASSPPVWETQYF.